This passage covers 23 T cell receptor beta chains from one sample sequenced in a study of blood T cells in healthy people across ages. Through a sample-barcoded 5' primer and a J-beta primer mix, a second PCR was run for roughly 7 to 12 cycles. TCRdb used MiXCR to reprocess the 5' RACE reads, holding one entry per CDR3 protein. Of some 1.6 million distinct CDR3 sequences in the sample, roughly a third were seen once. The specimen sequenced was blood. All receptors come from a woman aged 30 to 39 in good health.

J is TRBJ1-5 and V is TRBV7-8; weak D call: TRBD1 (6 bases). The V gene's germline CDR1 is SGHVS and CDR2 FQNEAQ. V lost 5 bases and J lost 0, with 14 bases in between. CDR3 size: 16 residues. In nucleotides, the CDR3 is TGTGCCAGCAGCCTAGGACAGTTTTTTAGCAATCAGCCCCAGCATTTT. Translation: CASSLGQFFSNQPQHF. Supplemented by reference TRBV7-8 and TRBJ1-5, the full variable domain reads GAGVSQSPRYKVAKRGQDVALRCDPISGHVSLFWYQQALGQGPEFLTYFQNEAQLDKSGLPSDRFFAERPEGSVSTLKIQRTQQEDSAVYLCASSLGQFFSNQPQHFGDGTRLSIL.

This clonotype was observed many times. The CDR3 loop is CASSILAASSYEQYF. The CDR3, as DNA: TGTGCCAGCAGCATACTAGCGGCCAGCTCCTACGAGCAGTACTTC. V gene TRBV7-2 combines with J gene TRBJ2-7, with TRBD2 matching 8 bases. Trimming took 5 bases from V and 0 from J; bases not matched to a gene: 6. Per the germline V gene, CDR1 is SGHTA and CDR2 is FQGNSA. The CDR3 sequence is 15 residues long.

This clonotype was counted a few times. V usage is TRBV7-9 and J usage is TRBJ2-5; TRBD1 agrees at 8 bases. CDR1 and CDR2 (germline): SEHNR, FQNEAQ (reference sequence). The CDR3 is made up of 17 amino acids. Trimming removed 3 bases from V and 5 bases from J; junction bases left unmatched: 14. The CDR3 is CASSFFGQGRVRETQYF. Written as DNA, the CDR3 is TGTGCCAGCAGCTTCTTCGGACAGGGTCGGGTTCGGGAGACCCAGTACTTC.

The chain is built from TRBV6-4 and TRBJ2-7; D not certain. V was shortened by 6 bases and J by 3 bases, with 15 bases between the two germline ends. Per the germline V gene, CDR1 is MRHNA and CDR2 is SNTAGT. The CDR3 totals 14 residues. Here the CDR3 reads CASSPGPWGYEQYF. CDR3 DNA: TGTGCCAGCAGCCCGGGCCCCTGGGGCTACGAGCAGTACTTC.

The V gene is TRBV3-1, the J gene TRBJ2-2, with D perhaps TRBD2 (5 bases). V was pared by 0 bases and J by 6 bases, with 17 bases between. The CDR3 loop spans 17 amino acids. Germline V gene data show CDR1 as LGHDT and CDR2 as YNNKEL (reference sequence). CDR3 bases: TGTGCCAGCAGCCAAGATAGAGGGCCCCCGGTCCCCGGGGAGCTGTTTTTT. Encoded protein: CASSQDRGPPVPGELFF. Full variable domain (outside the CDR3, taken from reference TRBV3-1 and TRBJ2-2): DTAVSQTPKYLVTQMGNDKSIKCEQNLGHDTMYWYKQDSKKFLKIMFSYNNKELIINETVPNRFSPKSPDKAHLNLHINSLELGDSAVYFCASSQDRGPPVPGELFFGEGSRLTVL.

This clonotype has a handful of counts. The rearrangement uses TRBV6-5 and TRBJ2-4; D uncertain. The tail of the sequence fits TRBJ2-7 better, so the J call may be wrong. Germline CDR1 reads MNHEY; CDR2 reads SVGAGI. This CDR3 comprises 14 residues. The CDR3 reads CASSYSSLSSEQYF. CDR3 nucleotides: TGTGCCAGCAGTTACTCGAGCCTCAGTTCCGAGCAGTACTTC.

In its sample, this clonotype was seen a few times. The V gene is TRBV5-5, the J gene TRBJ1-6, with no clear D. In germline, CDR1 is SGHKS, CDR2 YYEKEE (reference sequence). The V and J ends lost 0 bases and 8 bases respectively, with 15 bases between them. CDR3 size: 16 residues. CDR3 in amino acids: CASSLATGMVHSPLHF. The CDR3 bases are TGTGCCAGCAGCTTGGCCACGGGTATGGTCCATTCACCCCTCCACTTT.

This clonotype was seen only a few times. CDR3 nucleotide sequence: TGTGCCAGCAGCCAAGCCGGAGGGAGCTCCTACGAGCAGTACTTC. This gives the protein CASSQAGGSSYEQYF. V is TRBV3-1 and J is TRBJ2-7; a weak D match, TRBD2 (6 bases). The length of the CDR3 is 15 residues. Trimming cost V 1 base and J 0 bases, with 10 bases left between them. Germline CDR1 and CDR2: LGHDT and YNNKEL (reference sequence).

The chain joins TRBV5-1 to TRBJ1-2; D ambiguous. The germline V gene has CDR1 SGHRS and CDR2 YFSETQ. The V and J ends lost 0 bases and 3 bases respectively, with 12 bases between them. This CDR3 has 15 amino acids. CDR3 amino acids: CASSLAGRADYGYTF. The CDR3 coding sequence is TGCGCCAGCAGCTTGGCCGGCCGGGCCGACTATGGCTACACCTTC.

V is TRBV14 and J is TRBJ1-1, with unresolved D. The germline V and J ends were trimmed by 0 bases and 10 bases, with 15 bases remaining between them. There are 14 residues in the CDR3. Germline CDR1 is SGHDN and CDR2 is FVKESK. The CDR3 region is CASSQDSDRVGAFF. In DNA, the CDR3 is TGTGCCAGCAGCCAAGACTCCGACCGTGTGGGAGCTTTCTTT.

The V gene is TRBV20-1, the J gene TRBJ2-7; D may match TRBD1 or TRBD2 (5 bases each). Germline CDR1 DFQATT, CDR2 SNEGSKA (reference sequence). This CDR3 is built from 16 residues. V lost 1 base, J lost 1 base, and 17 bases lay in between. The CDR3: CSARGRAGSGSYEQYF. CDR3 sequence (DNA): TGCAGTGCTAGAGGCCGGGCAGGGAGCGGTTCCTACGAGCAGTACTTC.

This clonotype was seen a few times. The chain has TRBV10-3 and TRBJ2-3, with D unresolved. The CDR3 extends over 13 amino acids. CDR1 is ENHRY, CDR2 SYGVKD, per germline. The V end lost 10 bases, the J end lost 1 base, and 12 bases lay between the germline ends. Written as DNA, the CDR3 is TGTGCCAGCACACGAGACCGCACAGATACGCAGTATTTT. This codes for CASTRDRTDTQYF.

The rearrangement joins TRBV9 to TRBJ1-2; weak D call: TRBD1 (5 bases). The CDR3 length is 15 residues. V lost 2 bases to trimming and J lost 0 bases, with 11 bases between them. Germline-derived CDR1 and CDR2 are SGDLS and YYNGEE. The CDR3 here is CASSVGTVANYGYTF. The CDR3 DNA reads TGTGCCAGCAGCGTGGGGACCGTAGCTAACTATGGCTACACCTTC.

This clonotype was seen a few times. This chain joins TRBV20-1 and TRBJ1-4, with D perhaps TRBD1 (5 bases). CDR1 and CDR2 from the germline V gene are DFQATT and SNEGSKA (reference sequence). Trimming pared 3 bases from V and 4 bases from J, leaving 12 bases between. This CDR3 contains 14 residues. CDR3 sequence reads: CSASRSGGNEKLFF. The CDR3 coding sequence is TGCAGTGCTAGTCGGTCTGGGGGTAATGAAAAACTGTTTTTT.

The chain employs TRBV7-6 and TRBJ2-1; TRBD2 aligns across 10 bases. The CDR3 is 15 residues long. Trimming cost V 4 bases and J 4 bases; bases outside gene matches: 4. Germline-derived CDR1 and CDR2 are SGHVS and FNYEAQ. This CDR3 is CASSSGTSEYNEQFF. The CDR3 nucleotides read TGTGCCAGCAGCTCCGGGACTAGCGAGTACAATGAGCAGTTCTTC.

The sample holds a few counts of this clonotype. The V call is TRBV7-2, the J call TRBJ2-7; D gene unclear. V lost 2 bases to trimming and J lost 1 base, with 15 bases between them. Germline V gene lookup returns CDR1 SGHTA and CDR2 FQGNSA. This CDR3 region has 16 residues. In DNA form, the CDR3 reads TGTGCCAGCAGCTTACACTGGGCCCGAGCATCCTACGAGCAGTACTTC. It translates to CASSLHWARASYEQYF.

The rearrangement uses TRBV12-3 or TRBV12-4 and TRBJ2-1; TRBD1 aligns across 7 bases. J was trimmed by 4 bases and V by 8 bases; bases with no gene match: 8. The CDR3 spans 14 residues. CDR3 residues: CASVRDRQYNEQFF. For the CDR3, the DNA is TGTGCCAGCGTAAGGGACAGACAATACAATGAGCAGTTCTTC.

The J gene is TRBJ2-1, the V gene TRBV5-6; 8 bases match TRBD2. The germline CDR1 and CDR2 sequences are SGHDT and YYEEEE. This CDR3 is 14 amino acids long. V trimming: 1 base; J trimming: 9 bases; junction bases outside the gene matches: 6. Here the CDR3 reads CASSLIRGGGEQFF. The CDR3 DNA is TGTGCCAGCAGCTTGATTCGGGGGGGCGGTGAGCAGTTCTTC.

This clonotype was counted only a few times. V usage is TRBV7-6 and J usage is TRBJ1-2; possibly TRBD1 for D (6 bases). CDR3 length: 16 residues. Deletions cut 1 base from V and 8 bases from J, with 20 bases between. CDR1 is SGHVS and CDR2 is FNYEAQ in the germline V gene. The CDR3 reads CASSLGTDHTWHGYTF. The CDR3, as DNA: TGTGCCAGCAGCTTAGGGACAGACCACACTTGGCACGGCTACACCTTC. The whole variable domain, filled in from reference TRBV7-6 and TRBJ1-2, reads GAGVSQSPRYKVTKRGQDVALRCDPISGHVSLYWYRQALGQGPEFLTYFNYEAQQDKSGLPNDRFSAERPEGSISTLTIQRTEQRDSAMYRCASSLGTDHTWHGYTFGSGTRLTVV.

CDR3 sequence reads: CSVEGQGANTEAFF. DNA for the CDR3: TGCAGCGTTGAAGGCCAGGGGGCGAACACTGAAGCTTTCTTT. This chain links TRBV29-1 with TRBJ1-1, with 8 positions matching TRBD1. Germline trimming cut 1 base from V and 1 base from J; bases unmatched to any gene: 2. The CDR3 is 14 amino acids. Germline V CDR1 and CDR2: SQVTM, ANQGSEA.

This clonotype was picked up a small number of times. This chain connects TRBV20-1 to TRBJ2-7; D unresolved. The germline V and J ends were trimmed by 6 bases and 3 bases, with 15 bases remaining between them. Germline V lookup: CDR1 DFQATT, CDR2 SNEGSKA (reference sequence). The CDR3 is 13 residues long. The CDR3 loop is CSAHSETLYEQYF. CDR3 in DNA: TGCAGTGCCCATTCCGAGACCCTCTACGAGCAGTACTTC.

About this clonotype: Compared with germline, one end of the junction differs, possibly owing to a read error. This sequence joins TRBV12-3 or TRBV12-4 and TRBJ2-1; possible D gene TRBD1, 6 bases. This CDR3 contains 17 residues. CDR3 sequence: CASKSETGQLSYNERFF. DNA of the CDR3: TGTGCCAGCAAATCTGAGACAGGACAGCTGTCCTACAATGAGCGGTTCTTC.

The rearrangement links TRBV6-5 to TRBJ2-5, with D perhaps given as TRBD1 or TRBD2 (5 bases each). CDR1 and CDR2 (germline): MNHEY, SVGAGI. V was cut by 5 bases and J by 5 bases, with 15 bases left in between. CDR3 size: 14 residues. The CDR3 DNA sequence: TGTGCCAGCAGTCGAGGGGACGACGGGGAGACCCAGTACTTC. Protein sequence: CASSRGDDGETQYF.